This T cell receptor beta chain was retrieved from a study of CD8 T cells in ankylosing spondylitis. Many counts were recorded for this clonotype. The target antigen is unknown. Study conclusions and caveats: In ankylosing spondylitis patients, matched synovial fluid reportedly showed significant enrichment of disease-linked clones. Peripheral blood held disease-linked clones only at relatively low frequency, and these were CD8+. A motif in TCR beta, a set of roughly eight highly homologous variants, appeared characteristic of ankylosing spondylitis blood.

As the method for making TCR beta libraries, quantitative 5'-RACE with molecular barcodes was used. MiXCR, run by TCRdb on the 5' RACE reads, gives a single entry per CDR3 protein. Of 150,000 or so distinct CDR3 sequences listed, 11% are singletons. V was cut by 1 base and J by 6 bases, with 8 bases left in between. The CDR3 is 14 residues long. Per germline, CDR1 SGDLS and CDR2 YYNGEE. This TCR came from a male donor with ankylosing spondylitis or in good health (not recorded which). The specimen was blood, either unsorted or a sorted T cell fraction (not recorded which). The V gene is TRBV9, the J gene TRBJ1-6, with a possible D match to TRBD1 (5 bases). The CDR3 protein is CASSVQGSNSPLHF. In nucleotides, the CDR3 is TGTGCCAGCAGCGTACAGGGATCTAATTCACCCCTCCACTTT. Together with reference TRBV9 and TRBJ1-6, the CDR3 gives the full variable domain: DSGVTQTPKHLITATGQRVTLRCSPRSGDLSVYWYQQSLDQGLQFLIQYYNGEERAKGNILERFSAQQFPDLHSELNLSSLELGDSALYFCASSVQGSNSPLHFGNGTRLTVT.